The clone carrying this T cell receptor (beta chain) was found many times. Its specificity is unknown. With 7 bases removed from V and 4 bases from J, the gap between germline ends came to 14 bases. The CDR3 spans 13 residues. Germline V gives CDR1 SGHRS, CDR2 YFSETQ. The sample comes from a study of neurological immune-mediated disorders. Synthesis of cDNA was accomplished via 5'RACE employing 10-nucleotide random UMIs. TCRdb fed the 5' RACE reads into MiXCR, producing one record per CDR3 protein. This table holds about 80,000 distinct CDR3 sequences, 5.8% found once. Notes on the study in general: HTLV-1-associated myelopathy had the most TCR clonal expansion, and multiple sclerosis had the least, less than healthy controls.

The time point is: longitudinal time-point 2. The sequence was obtained from an older woman with multiple sclerosis. The sample comprised PBMCs. The chain is built from TRBV5-1 and TRBJ1-2; TRBD1 might be the D (5 bases). The CDR3 loop reads CASSSRGTYGYTF. In DNA form, the CDR3 reads TGCGCCAGCTCCTCTAGAGGGACCTATGGCTACACCTTC.